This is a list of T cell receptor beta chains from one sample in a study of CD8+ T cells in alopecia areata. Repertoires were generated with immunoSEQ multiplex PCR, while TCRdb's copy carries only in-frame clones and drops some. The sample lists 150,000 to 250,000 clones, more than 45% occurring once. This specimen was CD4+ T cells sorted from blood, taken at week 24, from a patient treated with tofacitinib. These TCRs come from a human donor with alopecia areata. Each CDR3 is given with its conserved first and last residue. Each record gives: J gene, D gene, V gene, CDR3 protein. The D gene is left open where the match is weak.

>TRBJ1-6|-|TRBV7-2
CASSETSGSPLHF
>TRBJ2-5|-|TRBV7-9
CASSTAGRFRETQYF
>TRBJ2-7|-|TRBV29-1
CSVQTNYEQYF
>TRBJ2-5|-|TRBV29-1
CSVERAGRETQYF
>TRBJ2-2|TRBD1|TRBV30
CAWSTDRGSGELFF
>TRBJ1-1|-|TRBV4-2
CASSQDVGTENTEAFF
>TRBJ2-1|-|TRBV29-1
CSVSIYIQGDEQFF
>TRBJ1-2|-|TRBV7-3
CASSLTRVYGYTF
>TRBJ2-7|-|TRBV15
CATSRDYREYAEQYF
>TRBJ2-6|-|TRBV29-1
CSVTHGAGANVLTF
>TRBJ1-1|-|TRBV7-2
CASSLQGRMHTEAFF
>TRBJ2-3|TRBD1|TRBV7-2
CASSQQGFTQYF
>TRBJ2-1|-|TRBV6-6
CASTYSRVYNEQFF
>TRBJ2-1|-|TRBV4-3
CASIGNEQFF
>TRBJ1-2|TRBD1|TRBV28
CASRRTGSGYTF
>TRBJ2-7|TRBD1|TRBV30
CAWSYRGPHSYEQYF
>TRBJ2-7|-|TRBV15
CATSRDREQYF
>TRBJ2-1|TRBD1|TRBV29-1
CSVEVWTTGGSSYNEQFF
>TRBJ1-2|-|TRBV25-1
CASSPPGGSYGYTF
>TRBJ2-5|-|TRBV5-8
CASSFSRGQETQYF
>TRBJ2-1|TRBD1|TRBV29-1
CSAGQGGPGEQFF
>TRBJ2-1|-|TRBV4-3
CASSQEAGWDYNEQFF
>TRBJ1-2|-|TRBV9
CASSVAHSHDGYTF
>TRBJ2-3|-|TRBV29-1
CSVVPRTWGTDTQYF
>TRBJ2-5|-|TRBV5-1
CASSPGEETQYF
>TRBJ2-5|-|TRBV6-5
CASSYSTGETQYF
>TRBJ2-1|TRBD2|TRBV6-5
CASRGLAGGWSEQFF
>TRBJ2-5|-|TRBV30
CAWSVVRDRETQYF
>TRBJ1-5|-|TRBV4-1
CASSQDQVYSNQPQHF
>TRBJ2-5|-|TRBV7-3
CASSLRRQETQYF
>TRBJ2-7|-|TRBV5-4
CASSAQGSGSYEQYF
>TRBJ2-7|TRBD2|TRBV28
CASQFLAANSYEQYF
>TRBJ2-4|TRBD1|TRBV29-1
CSVDPGQGGIKNIQYF
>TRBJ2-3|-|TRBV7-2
CASSLAYSRDTQYF
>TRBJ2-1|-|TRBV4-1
CASSLPRALAYNEQFF
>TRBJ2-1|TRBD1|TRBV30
CAWGTGSNEQFF
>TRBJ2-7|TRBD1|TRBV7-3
CASSSHTPPGQGALEQYF
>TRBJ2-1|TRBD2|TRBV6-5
CASLAAGGAYNEQFF
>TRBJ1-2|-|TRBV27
CASSLYREDRYTF
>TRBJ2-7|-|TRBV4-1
CASSRARDYEQYF
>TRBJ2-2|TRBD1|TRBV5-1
CASSSTGGLTGELFF
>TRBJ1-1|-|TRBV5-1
CASSETGLGSEAFF
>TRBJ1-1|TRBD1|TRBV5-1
CASSSLGQGNTEAFF
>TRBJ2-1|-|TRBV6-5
CASRQTGGPYNEQFF
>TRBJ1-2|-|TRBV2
CASEEIGYTF
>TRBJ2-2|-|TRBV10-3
CAISGSARGDTGELFF
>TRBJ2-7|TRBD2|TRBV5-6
CASSLAQRGGSYEQYF